These T cell receptor beta chains were read from a single sample in a study of CD8+CD57+ T cells in acquired aplastic anemia. TCRdb reprocessed the reads with MiXCR, giving one entry per CDR3 protein. The data show 250,000 or so distinct CDR3 sequences, around 45% seen once. The sequencing sample was made of sorted CD4+, CD8+, or CD8+CD57+ T cells (not recorded which) from PBMCs. These receptors were taken from a human donor with aplastic anemia. CDR3s include the opening cysteine and the closing phenylalanine or tryptophan. The D gene is left open where the match is weak. Clone size, where shown, is once, few, many, or a class for clones that have expanded.

V: TRBV9; J: TRBJ1-5; D: .; size: many; CDR3: CASSAHRDSNQPQHF; DNA: TGTGCCAGCAGCGCGCACAGGGATAGCAATCAGCCCCAGCATTTT
V: TRBV7-9; J: TRBJ1-2; D: .; size: many; CDR3: CASSTTDSRGGYTF; DNA: TGTGCCAGCAGTACGACAGACTCCAGGGGTGGCTACACCTTC
V: TRBV15; J: TRBJ2-7; D: .; size: few; CDR3: CATSRGLGNGEQYF; DNA: TGTGCCACCAGCAGGGGGCTAGGTAATGGCGAGCAGTACTTC
V: TRBV7-9; J: TRBJ1-6; D: .; size: .; CDR3: CASSYNGLSPLHF; DNA: TGTGCCAGCAGCTACAACGGGCTTTCACCCCTCCACTTT
V: TRBV13; J: TRBJ1-1; D: .; size: many; CDR3: CASTPYPHSGRKTKAFF; DNA: TGTGCCAGCACCCCATACCCTCACTCGGGCCGAAAAACTAAGGCTTTCTTT
V: TRBV12-3/TRBV12-4; J: TRBJ1-2; D: .; size: .; CDR3: CASSFGQGRNGYTF; DNA: TGTGCCAGCAGTTTTGGGCAGGGTCGGAATGGCTACACCTTC
V: TRBV27; J: TRBJ2-7; D: .; size: few; CDR3: CASSLGRDYEQYF; DNA: TGTGCCAGCAGTTTGGGCCGGGACTACGAGCAGTACTTC
V: TRBV27; J: TRBJ2-6; D: .; size: .; CDR3: CASSLNWRSSGANVLTF; DNA: TGTGCCAGCAGTTTAAACTGGCGGAGCTCTGGGGCCAACGTCCTGACTTTC
V: TRBV12-3/TRBV12-4; J: TRBJ2-5; D: .; size: .; CDR3: CASIHGGPSQTQYF; DNA: TGTGCCAGCATCCATGGGGGGCCATCACAGACCCAGTACTTC
V: TRBV10-3; J: TRBJ1-2; D: .; size: .; CDR3: CASSLPGIGGGYTF; DNA: TGTGCCAGCAGTTTGCCCGGCATCGGGGGTGGCTACACCTTC
V: TRBV7-8; J: TRBJ1-1; D: .; size: many; CDR3: CASSYEIFGITEAFF; DNA: TGTGCCAGCAGCTACGAAATCTTTGGCATCACTGAAGCTTTCTTT
V: TRBV7-8; J: TRBJ1-6; D: .; size: .; CDR3: CASSPQAIYSPLHF; DNA: TGTGCCAGCAGCCCACAGGCCATCTATTCACCCCTCCACTTT
V: TRBV27; J: TRBJ2-7; D: TRBD2; size: .; CDR3: CASSRGGGYEQYF; DNA: TGTGCCAGCAGTCGGGGGGGTGGCTACGAGCAGTACTTC
V: TRBV7-2; J: TRBJ1-5; D: .; size: .; CDR3: CASSQGGGANQPQHF; DNA: TGTGCCAGCAGCCAAGGGGGAGGGGCAAATCAGCCCCAGCATTTT
V: TRBV10-2; J: TRBJ2-5; D: .; size: many; CDR3: CASSEGRLKETQYF; DNA: TGCGCCAGCAGTGAGGGGAGACTAAAGGAGACCCAGTACTTC
V: TRBV20-1; J: TRBJ2-3; D: TRBD2; size: many; CDR3: CSGEGSSGGTDTQYF; DNA: TGCAGTGGGGAGGGGTCTAGCGGGGGCACAGATACGCAGTATTTT
V: TRBV7-8; J: TRBJ2-4; D: .; size: many; CDR3: CASSLATSFLDIQYF; DNA: TGTGCCAGCAGCTTAGCTACTAGCTTCTTGGACATTCAGTACTTC
V: TRBV2; J: TRBJ1-2; D: .; size: .; CDR3: CASSEGAVYGYTF; DNA: TGTGCCAGCAGTGAAGGGGCAGTCTATGGCTACACCTTC
V: TRBV7-9; J: TRBJ2-1; D: .; size: many; CDR3: CASSLYALEQFF; DNA: TGTGCCAGCAGCTTATACGCGCTCGAGCAGTTCTTC
V: TRBV10-2; J: TRBJ2-1; D: .; size: .; CDR3: CASSESSGRSYNEQFF; DNA: TGCGCCAGCAGTGAGTCTAGCGGCCGGTCCTACAATGAGCAGTTCTTC
V: TRBV27; J: TRBJ1-2; D: .; size: .; CDR3: CASSLGGTDNYGYTF; DNA: TGTGCCAGCAGTTTAGGCGGGACGGATAACTATGGCTACACCTTC
V: TRBV15; J: TRBJ1-1; D: TRBD1; size: .; CDR3: CATRIGTGWSEAFF; DNA: TGTGCCACCAGAATCGGGACAGGGTGGTCTGAAGCTTTCTTT
V: TRBV19; J: TRBJ2-7; D: TRBD1; size: .; CDR3: CASSIGGTGIYEQYF; DNA: TGTGCCAGTAGTATAGGGGGGACAGGGATCTACGAGCAGTACTTC
V: TRBV7-2; J: TRBJ2-7; D: .; size: .; CDR3: CASKLTGSHEQYF; DNA: TGTGCCAGCAAACTGACAGGTTCCCACGAGCAGTACTTC
V: TRBV9; J: TRBJ2-7; D: TRBD2; size: many; CDR3: CASSASKRTSFQYYEQYF; DNA: TGTGCCAGCAGCGCAAGTAAAAGGACTAGCTTTCAGTACTACGAGCAGTACTTC
V: TRBV28; J: TRBJ2-1; D: .; size: .; CDR3: CASRRDTANEQFF; DNA: TGTGCCAGCAGGAGGGACACTGCCAATGAGCAGTTCTTC
V: TRBV20-1; J: TRBJ2-1; D: .; size: .; CDR3: CSESTGINGQFF; DNA: TGCAGTGAGTCTACCGGGATCAATGGGCAGTTCTTC
V: TRBV5-1; J: TRBJ2-7; D: .; size: .; CDR3: CASSITPILSYERYF; DNA: TGCGCCAGCAGCATAACACCAATCCTCTCCTACGAGCGGTACTTC
V: TRBV7-2; J: TRBJ1-2; D: .; size: many; CDR3: CASSSYSGLILSGGYTF; DNA: TGTGCCAGCAGCTCTTACTCGGGACTTATCCTATCGGGCGGCTACACCTTC
V: TRBV7-9; J: TRBJ2-3; D: .; size: .; CDR3: CASSLSMGADTQYF; DNA: TGTGCCAGCAGCTTATCGATGGGGGCAGATACGCAGTATTTT
V: TRBV25-1; J: TRBJ1-3; D: .; size: .; CDR3: CASSDSGYENTIYF; DNA: TGTGCCAGCAGTGATTCAGGGTATGAAAACACCATATATTTT
V: TRBV25-1; J: TRBJ2-7; D: .; size: .; CDR3: CASSASGLEQYF; DNA: TGTGCCAGCAGCGCGTCGGGTCTCGAGCAGTACTTC
V: TRBV7-6; J: TRBJ2-7; D: .; size: many; CDR3: CASSLGGRVAQYF; DNA: TGTGCCAGCAGCTTAGGAGGCAGGGTGGCGCAGTACTTC
V: TRBV20-1; J: TRBJ1-1; D: .; size: .; CDR3: CSASGTNTEAFF; DNA: TGCAGTGCTAGTGGGACCAACACTGAAGCTTTCTTT
V: TRBV4-1; J: TRBJ2-7; D: .; size: .; CDR3: CASSQAGGTATYEQYF; DNA: TGCGCCAGCAGCCAAGCCGGAGGGACCGCGACCTACGAGCAGTACTTC
V: TRBV7-2; J: TRBJ2-7; D: .; size: .; CDR3: CASSYDRQSYEQYF; DNA: TGTGCCAGCAGCTACGACAGGCAAAGCTACGAGCAGTACTTC
V: TRBV12-5; J: TRBJ1-6; D: .; size: many; CDR3: CASPPGHDNSPLHF; DNA: TGTGCTAGTCCCCCGGGACATGATAATTCACCCCTCCACTTT
V: TRBV12-3/TRBV12-4; J: TRBJ1-5; D: TRBD1; size: .; CDR3: CASSLGAGGNNQPQHF; DNA: TGTGCCAGCAGTTTAGGCGCAGGGGGGAACAATCAGCCCCAGCATTTT
V: TRBV29-1; J: TRBJ1-2; D: .; size: many; CDR3: CSVEDKFQGYTF; DNA: TGCAGCGTTGAAGATAAGTTCCAGGGCTACACCTTC
V: TRBV10-3; J: TRBJ1-5; D: TRBD1; size: .; CDR3: CAISASGGDQPQHF; DNA: TGTGCCATCAGTGCCTCAGGGGGGGATCAGCCCCAGCATTTT
V: TRBV12-3/TRBV12-4; J: TRBJ2-7; D: .; size: many; CDR3: CASSLVAWGYEQYF; DNA: TGTGCCAGCAGTTTAGTAGCGTGGGGGTACGAGCAGTACTTC
V: TRBV2; J: TRBJ1-5; D: TRBD1; size: many; CDR3: CASMGEGTGENQPQHF; DNA: TGTGCCAGCATGGGAGAAGGGACAGGGGAAAATCAGCCCCAGCATTTT
V: TRBV9; J: TRBJ2-3; D: TRBD1; size: few; CDR3: CASSVQFGQADTQYF; DNA: TGTGCCAGCAGCGTACAGTTTGGACAGGCGGATACGCAGTATTTT
V: TRBV7-8; J: TRBJ1-2; D: TRBD1; size: many; CDR3: CASTQRTGIGYGYTF; DNA: TGTGCCAGCACCCAAAGGACAGGGATCGGGTATGGCTACACCTTC
V: TRBV3-1; J: TRBJ1-3; D: .; size: .; CDR3: CAGSQTWGFGNTIYF; DNA: TGTGCCGGCAGCCAGACTTGGGGTTTCGGAAACACCATATATTTT
V: TRBV29-1; J: TRBJ2-1; D: .; size: many; CDR3: CSALGRSYNEQFF; DNA: TGCAGCGCGTTGGGACGGAGTTACAATGAGCAGTTCTTC